The entry that follows covers one T cell receptor (beta chain) sequence. Antigen unknown. These data are taken from a study of CD8+ T cells in alopecia areata. Overall study results and limits: Scalp sequencing captures resident alphabeta T cells of normal skin too. Affected lesional scalp, above all in alopecia totalis/universalis, was more clonal than normal scalp. Shared TCR sequences were less clear between patients than in mice, possibly partly from HLA diversity.

Peripheral blood and lesional scalp punch biopsies came from alopecia areata patients. V lost 7 bases, J lost 6 bases, and 8 bases lay in between. The CDR3 has 10 residues. Germline CDR1 reads SQVTM; CDR2 reads ANQGSEA. The sequencing template was cDNA reverse transcribed from extracted RNA. The method was immunoSEQ multiplex PCR; TCRdb's version includes in-frame clones alone and lacks a portion of them. Here the sample spans approximately 89,000 clones, 51% being singletons. The chain is built from TRBV29-1 and TRBJ2-3; D is undetermined. The clonotype comes from a human donor with alopecia areata. Sample: NKG2D-high CD8+ T cells sorted from blood. The DNA of the CDR3 is TGCAGCGACCACTGGGATACGCAGTATTTT. Protein: CSDHWDTQYF.